The rows below give T cell receptor beta chains drawn from one sample of a study of T-cell memory formation after mild COVID-19. TCRdb reprocessed the 5' RACE reads via MiXCR and lists one record per CDR3 protein. Of around 320,000 distinct CDR3 sequences in the sample, under 30% were seen once. The sample comprised PBMCs or a T cell subset sorted from them (not recorded which). The receptors stem from an adult woman who had mild COVID-19 (a few samples of this study predate the infection). Cell type and time point are not known. Both conserved end residues are trimmed from each CDR3. The order of the fields is V gene, J gene, CDR3 length, CDR3 protein.

v_gene: TRBV11-3
j_gene: TRBJ1-2
len: 13
CDR3aa: ASSSNRDRSGGYT

v_gene: TRBV4-1
j_gene: TRBJ2-3
len: 13
CDR3aa: ASSQIPLQGDTQY

v_gene: TRBV30
j_gene: TRBJ1-5
len: 12
CDR3aa: AWSVRSFNQPQH

v_gene: TRBV12-3/TRBV12-4
j_gene: TRBJ2-7
len: 11
CDR3aa: ASTKGPSYEQY

v_gene: TRBV11-2
j_gene: TRBJ1-1
len: 11
CDR3aa: ASSPLRNTEAF

v_gene: TRBV5-1
j_gene: TRBJ2-7
len: 13
CDR3aa: ASSPNTGITYEQY

v_gene: TRBV3-1
j_gene: TRBJ2-5
len: 15
CDR3aa: ASSQGLAGGSEETQY

v_gene: TRBV7-9
j_gene: TRBJ2-5
len: 15
CDR3aa: ASSVNRGRQGWETQY

v_gene: TRBV5-1
j_gene: TRBJ2-2
len: 13
CDR3aa: ASSRDSSDTGELF

v_gene: TRBV11-3
j_gene: TRBJ2-5
len: 9
CDR3aa: ASSLDRDQY

v_gene: TRBV5-1
j_gene: TRBJ2-7
len: 14
CDR3aa: ASSRNLGTVSYEQY

v_gene: TRBV4-3
j_gene: TRBJ2-7
len: 12
CDR3aa: ASSRNSESYEQY

v_gene: TRBV12-3/TRBV12-4
j_gene: TRBJ1-4
len: 12
CDR3aa: ASTLGHLNEKLF

v_gene: TRBV12-3/TRBV12-4
j_gene: TRBJ1-5
len: 12
CDR3aa: ASSPTGGTSPQH

v_gene: TRBV18
j_gene: TRBJ2-4
len: 14
CDR3aa: ASSPPTAGEKNIQY

v_gene: TRBV7-9
j_gene: TRBJ1-2
len: 9
CDR3aa: ASSGPAGYT

v_gene: TRBV7-6
j_gene: TRBJ2-7
len: 12
CDR3aa: ASSPSQVTYEQY

v_gene: TRBV11-1
j_gene: TRBJ1-2
len: 12
CDR3aa: ASSHTRDRNGYT

v_gene: TRBV5-1
j_gene: TRBJ2-1
len: 13
CDR3aa: ASSLRPDGNNEQF

v_gene: TRBV5-6
j_gene: TRBJ1-2
len: 14
CDR3aa: ASSIERQRINYGYT

v_gene: TRBV12-3/TRBV12-4
j_gene: TRBJ1-2
len: 12
CDR3aa: ASSGRPVNYGYT

v_gene: TRBV6-5
j_gene: TRBJ1-1
len: 9
CDR3aa: ASIWNTEAF

v_gene: TRBV9
j_gene: TRBJ2-5
len: 13
CDR3aa: ASSVALGQQETQY

v_gene: TRBV20-1
j_gene: TRBJ1-1
len: 10
CDR3aa: SATSGEAEAF

v_gene: TRBV4-1
j_gene: TRBJ2-3
len: 11
CDR3aa: ASSPRHPLRQY

v_gene: TRBV7-2
j_gene: TRBJ1-2
len: 11
CDR3aa: ASSLTGGTGYT

v_gene: TRBV24-1
j_gene: TRBJ1-5
len: 10
CDR3aa: ATSDSNQPQH

v_gene: TRBV20-1
j_gene: TRBJ2-3
len: 12
CDR3aa: SAERGQGTDTQY

v_gene: TRBV6-1
j_gene: TRBJ1-1
len: 12
CDR3aa: ASSQGSGSTEAF

v_gene: TRBV9
j_gene: TRBJ2-3
len: 12
CDR3aa: ASSSGRLTDTQY

v_gene: TRBV9
j_gene: TRBJ2-5
len: 13
CDR3aa: ASSVRDRGPETQY

v_gene: TRBV12-3/TRBV12-4
j_gene: TRBJ2-2
len: 11
CDR3aa: ASTDRETGELF

v_gene: TRBV7-8
j_gene: TRBJ1-6
len: 14
CDR3aa: ASSLGPTGEVSPLH

v_gene: TRBV7-9
j_gene: TRBJ1-5
len: 14
CDR3aa: ASSHGTGHGNQPQH

v_gene: TRBV18
j_gene: TRBJ1-1
len: 11
CDR3aa: ASSEAGGTEAF

v_gene: TRBV12-3/TRBV12-4
j_gene: TRBJ2-1
len: 11
CDR3aa: ASKFLGPSEQF

v_gene: TRBV20-1
j_gene: TRBJ1-2
len: 12
CDR3aa: SARAGQAGRGYT

v_gene: TRBV7-9
j_gene: TRBJ2-3
len: 16
CDR3aa: ASSLALGQGARTDTQY

v_gene: TRBV5-1
j_gene: TRBJ1-1
len: 13
CDR3aa: ASSSGQGGYTEAF

v_gene: TRBV29-1
j_gene: TRBJ2-7
len: 12
CDR3aa: SVGLTGSSYEQY

v_gene: TRBV7-9
j_gene: TRBJ2-1
len: 13
CDR3aa: ASSSGLAGADEQF

v_gene: TRBV7-9
j_gene: TRBJ2-5
len: 12
CDR3aa: ASSADRIQETQY

v_gene: TRBV15
j_gene: TRBJ2-3
len: 12
CDR3aa: ATSNLGPTDTQY

v_gene: TRBV11-2
j_gene: TRBJ2-5
len: 14
CDR3aa: ASSLGSAGFEETQY

v_gene: TRBV7-3
j_gene: TRBJ2-5
len: 14
CDR3aa: ASSLNGGAFRETQY